Below, 25 T cell receptor beta chains from the same sample are listed, as sequenced in a study of shared clonotypes between healthy human individuals. Assay: immunoSEQ multiplex PCR; the TCRdb copy retains only in-frame clones and omits some. This table holds about 2,500,000 clones, more than 80% found once. The sample was naive CD4+ T cells sorted from blood. The sample's subset: CD45RA+ positively selected. These receptors originate from a man aged 18 to 30 in good health.

Only one count was recorded for this clone. This chain joins TRBV19 and TRBJ1-1; D unclear. V was cut by 7 bases and J by 4 bases, with 16 bases left in between. Germline lookup yields CDR1 LNHDA and CDR2 SQIVND (reference sequence). CDR3 length: 14 amino acids. The chain's CDR3 is CASIRDLRTTEAFF. The CDR3 nucleotides read TGTGCCAGTATTCGAGACCTAAGAACCACTGAAGCTTTCTTT.

The chain employs TRBV5-1 and TRBJ2-3; D possibly corresponds to TRBD1 (5 bases). The CDR3 runs 14 residues. The V gene's germline CDR1 is SGHRS and CDR2 YFSETQ. Trimming cost V 1 base and J 6 bases, with 12 bases left between them. The CDR3 DNA reads TGCGCCAGCAGCTTGAGTCCACAGGTTGATACGCAGTATTTT. Amino acids: CASSLSPQVDTQYF.

The CDR3 protein is CASSLQDAMNTEAFF. The CDR3 DNA follows: TGCGCCAGCAGCTTACAGGACGCAATGAACACTGAAGCTTTCTTT. J is TRBJ1-1 and V is TRBV5-1; D perhaps matches TRBD1 (5 bases). The germline gives CDR1 SGHRS, CDR2 YFSETQ. Deletions cut 2 bases from V and 0 bases from J, with 11 bases between. The CDR3 length is 15 residues.

The V call is TRBV7-2, the J call TRBJ2-3; D remains unclear. CDR3 length equals 14 residues. Trimming removed 5 bases at V and 1 base at J, with 10 bases between. The germline gives CDR1 SGHTA, CDR2 FQGNSA. The CDR3, as DNA: TGTGCCAGCAGCCCGATGGGCGGCACAGATACGCAGTATTTT. This gives the protein CASSPMGGTDTQYF. The variable domain in full, with the rest retrieved from reference TRBV7-2 and TRBJ2-3, is GAGVSQSPSNKVTEKGKDVELRCDPISGHTALYWYRQSLGQGLEFLIYFQGNSAPDKSGLPSDRFSAERTGGSVSTLTIQRTQQEDSAVYLCASSPMGGTDTQYFGPGTRLTVL.

This clone has just a few counts. The J gene is TRBJ1-6, the V gene TRBV19; D may be TRBD1 (6 bases). Trimming removed 4 bases from V and 2 bases from J, with 15 bases in between. Germline CDR1 is LNHDA and CDR2 is SQIVND (reference sequence). This CDR3 is 17 amino acids long. The CDR3 protein is CASSTTGIGTYNSPLHF. The CDR3 DNA reads as TGTGCCAGTAGTACAACAGGGATAGGGACCTATAATTCACCCCTCCACTTT. The full variable domain, in which reference TRBV19 and TRBJ1-6 provide the parts outside the CDR3, is DGGITQSPKYLFRKEGQNVTLSCEQNLNHDAMYWYRQDPGQGLRLIYYSQIVNDFQKGDIAEGYSVSREKKESFPLTVTSAQKNPTAFYLCASSTTGIGTYNSPLHFGNGTRLTVT.

This clone came up a few times. The identical CDR3 is also encoded by other nucleotide sequences in the sample. The V call is TRBV5-1, the J call TRBJ2-3; D remains ambiguous. The CDR3 is 12 amino acids. Trimming shortened V by 2 bases and J by 2 bases, and 3 bases separated the two germline ends. Per germline, CDR1 SGHRS and CDR2 YFSETQ. The CDR3 coding sequence is TGCGCCAGCAGCTTAAACACAGATACGCAGTATTTT. Translated, it gives CASSLNTDTQYF. The full variable domain, its missing parts supplied by reference TRBV5-1 and TRBJ2-3, is KAGVTQTPRYLIKTRGQQVTLSCSPISGHRSVSWYQQTPGQGLQFLFEYFSETQRNKGNFPGRFSGRQFSNSRSEMNVSTLELGDSALYLCASSLNTDTQYFGPGTRLTVL.

The rearrangement links TRBV6-5 to TRBJ2-7; D call uncertain. Trimming shortened V by 0 bases and J by 0 bases, and 12 bases separated the two germline ends. In germline, CDR1 is MNHEY, CDR2 SVGAGI. The CDR3 loop spans 16 amino acids. The CDR3 sequence: CASSYSRTASSYEQYF. In nucleotides, the CDR3 is TGTGCCAGCAGTTACTCGAGAACGGCGAGCTCCTACGAGCAGTACTTC.

V is TRBV25-1 and J is TRBJ2-3; no clear D. The CDR3 sequence is 13 residues long. V was clipped by 1 base and J by 9 bases, with 11 bases between them. Germline CDR1 is MGHDK and CDR2 is SYGVNS. The DNA for the CDR3 is TGTGCCAGCAGTGAATCTTTCGGTGGCACGCAGTATTTT. Its protein product is CASSESFGGTQYF.

V is TRBV4-3 and J is TRBJ1-2, with 12 positions matching TRBD1. The germline gives CDR1 LGHNA, CDR2 YSLEER. Trimming took 0 bases from V and 6 from J; bases not matched to a gene: 2. The CDR3 consists of 15 residues. CDR3 coding DNA: TGCGCCAGCAGCCAAGACGGGACAGGGGGCGATGGCTACACCTTC. Translation gives CASSQDGTGGDGYTF.

On this clone: Within the sample, other DNA sequences also encode this same CDR3. The rearrangement uses TRBV2 and TRBJ2-1; D gene unclear. With 4 bases removed from V and 7 bases from J, the gap between germline ends came to 8 bases. CDR1 is SNHLY and CDR2 is FYNNEI in the germline V gene. This CDR3 is built from 12 residues. CDR3 sequence reads: CASSVAGNEQFF. The CDR3 bases are TGTGCCAGCAGTGTGGCCGGGAATGAGCAGTTCTTC.

V is TRBV2 and J is TRBJ1-5, with no clear D. V was pared by 3 bases and J by 7 bases, with 10 bases between. Per the germline V gene, CDR1 is SNHLY and CDR2 is FYNNEI. The CDR3 sequence is 13 residues long. The CDR3 spells CASSDGGQQPQHF. The CDR3 DNA reads as TGTGCCAGCAGTGACGGCGGCCAGCAGCCCCAGCATTTT.

V is TRBV14 and J is TRBJ1-4, with TRBD1 as a possible D gene (6 bases). Trimming left V 4 bases short and J 0 bases short, with 6 bases between. CDR1 and CDR2 from the germline V gene are SGHDN and FVKESK. The CDR3 is 14 residues long. The CDR3 protein is CASSRQATNEKLFF. The CDR3 DNA follows: TGTGCCAGCAGCCGACAGGCAACTAATGAAAAACTGTTTTTT.

The rearrangement uses TRBV10-3 and TRBJ1-4; D gene unclear. With 5 bases removed from V and 0 bases from J, the gap between germline ends came to 10 bases. The CDR3 covers 15 residues. Germline loops: CDR1 ENHRY, CDR2 SYGVKD. The CDR3 nucleotides are TGTGCCATCAGTTCAACAGCTGCAACTAATGAAAAACTGTTTTTT. This sequence encodes CAISSTAATNEKLFF.

The chain recombines TRBV25-1 with TRBJ2-1; 13 bases agree with TRBD2. The V segment lost 2 bases and the J segment 7 bases; nucleotides outside the gene matches: 2. Germline CDR1 and CDR2: MGHDK and SYGVNS. The CDR3 consists of 15 residues. CDR3: CASSEPGLAGNEQFF. The CDR3 nucleotides read TGTGCCAGCAGTGAACCGGGACTAGCGGGGAATGAGCAGTTCTTC.

The rearrangement links TRBV19 to TRBJ1-5, with D uncertain. The germline CDR1 and CDR2 sequences are LNHDA and SQIVND (reference sequence). V gave up 0 bases and J gave up 3 bases, with 12 bases separating them. The CDR3 consists of 16 residues. The CDR3 nucleotides are TGTGCCAGTAGTATAGATGGCGGAGCCTACAATCAGCCCCAGCATTTT. Its protein product is CASSIDGGAYNQPQHF.

The rearrangement uses TRBV9 and TRBJ1-2; maybe TRBD1 (5 bases). The CDR3 contains 17 residues. The V gene lost 0 bases and the J gene lost 3 bases, with 18 bases spanning the gap. Germline assignment: CDR1 SGDLS and CDR2 YYNGEE. The CDR3 coding sequence is TGTGCCAGCAGCGTAGTAGGACAAGGGCATCGGGACTATGGCTACACCTTC. It yields the protein CASSVVGQGHRDYGYTF.

The genes are TRBV4-1 and TRBJ2-3; D is possibly TRBD1 or TRBD2 (7 bases each). With 0 bases removed from V and 3 bases from J, the gap between germline ends came to 19 bases. In germline, CDR1 is MGHRA, CDR2 YSYEKL. The CDR3 has 18 residues. The CDR3 protein is CASSQDSVARGGTDTQYF. For the CDR3, the DNA is TGCGCCAGCAGCCAAGATTCTGTGGCCAGGGGGGGGACAGATACGCAGTATTTT.

V gene TRBV7-2 combines with J gene TRBJ1-6, with TRBD1 matching over 8 bases. Germline V gene sequence: CDR1 SGHTA, CDR2 FQGNSA. This CDR3 is built from 15 residues. Trimming took 5 bases from V and 4 from J; bases not matched to a gene: 4. The DNA of the CDR3 is TGTGCCAGCAGCCCCCGGGACAGGTATAATTCACCCCTCCACTTT. It codes for CASSPRDRYNSPLHF.

V gene TRBV20-1 combines with J gene TRBJ2-7, with D perhaps given as TRBD1 or TRBD2 (5 bases each). Trimming removed 7 bases from V and 7 bases from J, with 11 bases in between. CDR1 is DFQATT and CDR2 is SNEGSKA in the germline V gene (reference sequence). The CDR3 is made up of 10 amino acids. In nucleotides, the CDR3 is TGCAGTGTGACGGGGCGGGAGCAGTACTTC. Protein: CSVTGREQYF.

V gene TRBV30 combines with J gene TRBJ2-1, with D tentatively TRBD2 (6 bases). CDR1 and CDR2 (germline): GTSNPN, SVGIG (reference sequence). The V gene lost 7 bases and the J gene lost 0 bases, with 13 bases spanning the gap. The length of the CDR3 is 14 residues. In DNA, the CDR3 is TGTGCCTTAACCGGGGGTTACTCCTACAATGAGCAGTTCTTC. It codes for CALTGGYSYNEQFF.

This clone was counted between two and nine times. This chain connects TRBV6-1 to TRBJ1-2; TRBD1 matches at 7 bases. This CDR3 has 15 residues. The J segment lost 2 bases and the V segment lost 7 bases, leaving 10 bases of the junction unmatched. CDR1 and CDR2 from the germline V gene are MNHNS and SASEGT. The CDR3 sequence is CASTIGQAGNYGYTF. DNA for the CDR3: TGTGCCAGCACCATTGGACAGGCGGGCAACTATGGCTACACCTTC.

This clone was recorded once. The genes are TRBV2 and TRBJ1-1, with unresolved D. The CDR3 runs to 15 residues. Germline V gene data show CDR1 as SNHLY and CDR2 as FYNNEI. V dropped 7 bases and J dropped 3 bases, with 18 bases sitting between them. In nucleotides, the CDR3 is TGTGCCAGCACCCAAGACTTACTCCGGGACACTGAAGCTTTCTTT. It codes for CASTQDLLRDTEAFF.

This chain connects TRBV7-2 to TRBJ1-3, with TRBD1 identical over 8 bases. This CDR3 spans 14 amino acids. Losses at the gene ends were 5 bases for V and 7 bases for J; bases not matched to a gene: 7. Germline CDR1 and CDR2: SGHTA and FQGNSA. CDR3 sequence reads: CASSPGGQENTIYF. The CDR3 DNA is TGTGCCAGCAGCCCAGGGGGACAGGAGAACACCATATATTTT.

The chain combines TRBV7-2 with TRBJ2-7, with no clear D. V lost 2 bases and J lost 5, with 19 bases in between. In germline, CDR1 is SGHTA, CDR2 FQGNSA. The CDR3 sequence is 16 residues long. The DNA for the CDR3 is TGTGCCAGCAGCTTACACGCCGCACTCCTCCTGAACGAGCAGTACTTC. Translation gives CASSLHAALLLNEQYF. Based on the CDR3 plus reference TRBV7-2 and TRBJ2-7, the full variable domain is GAGVSQSPSNKVTEKGKDVELRCDPISGHTALYWYRQSLGQGLEFLIYFQGNSAPDKSGLPSDRFSAERTGGSVSTLTIQRTQQEDSAVYLCASSLHAALLLNEQYFGPGTRLTVT.

The chain carries TRBV5-1 and TRBJ1-4, with D unresolved. Germline CDR1 is SGHRS and CDR2 is YFSETQ. With 4 bases removed from V and 4 bases from J, the gap between germline ends came to 11 bases. The length of the CDR3 is 14 residues. The CDR3 DNA follows: TGCGCCAGCAGCCCCGGCGGGGATAATGAAAAACTGTTTTTT. This gives the protein CASSPGGDNEKLFF. The full variable domain, rest sourced from reference TRBV5-1 and TRBJ1-4, is KAGVTQTPRYLIKTRGQQVTLSCSPISGHRSVSWYQQTPGQGLQFLFEYFSETQRNKGNFPGRFSGRQFSNSRSEMNVSTLELGDSALYLCASSPGGDNEKLFFGSGTQLSVL.